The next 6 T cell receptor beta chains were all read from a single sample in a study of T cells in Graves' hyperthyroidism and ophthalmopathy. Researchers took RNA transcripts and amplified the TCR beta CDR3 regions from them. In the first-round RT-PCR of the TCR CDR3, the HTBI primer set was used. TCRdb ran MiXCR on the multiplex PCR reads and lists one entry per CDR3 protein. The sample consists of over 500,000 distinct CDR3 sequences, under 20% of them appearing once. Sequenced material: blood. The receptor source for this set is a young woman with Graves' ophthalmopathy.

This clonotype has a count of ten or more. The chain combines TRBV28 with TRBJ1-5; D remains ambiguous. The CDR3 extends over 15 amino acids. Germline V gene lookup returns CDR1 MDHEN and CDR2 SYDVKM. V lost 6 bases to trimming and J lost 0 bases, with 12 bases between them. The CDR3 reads CASRNTVYSNQPQHF. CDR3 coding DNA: TGTGCCAGCAGGAATACAGTTTATAGCAATCAGCCCCAGCATTTT.

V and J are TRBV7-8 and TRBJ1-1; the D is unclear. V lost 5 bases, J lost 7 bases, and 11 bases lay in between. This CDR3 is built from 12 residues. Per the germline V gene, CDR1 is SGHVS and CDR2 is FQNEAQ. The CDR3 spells CASSGQESEAFF. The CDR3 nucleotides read TGTGCCAGCAGCGGTCAGGAGAGTGAAGCTTTCTTT.

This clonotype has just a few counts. The CDR3, as DNA: TGTGCCAGCAGCCAACTCGGGGGGTACGAGCAGTACTTC. It encodes CASSQLGGYEQYF. The chain links TRBV3-1 to TRBJ2-7; 7 bases line up with TRBD2. Germline V gene data show CDR1 as LGHDT and CDR2 as YNNKEL (reference sequence). Trimming at V came to 2 bases and at J to 4 bases, leaving 2 bases not matched to a gene. The CDR3 runs 13 residues.

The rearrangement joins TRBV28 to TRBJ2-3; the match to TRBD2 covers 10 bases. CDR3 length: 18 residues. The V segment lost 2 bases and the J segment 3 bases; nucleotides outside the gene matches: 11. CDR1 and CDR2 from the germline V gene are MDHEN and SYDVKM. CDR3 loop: CASSLVESGRALTDTQYF. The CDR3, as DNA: TGTGCCAGCAGTTTAGTGGAAAGCGGGAGGGCCTTGACAGATACGCAGTATTTT.

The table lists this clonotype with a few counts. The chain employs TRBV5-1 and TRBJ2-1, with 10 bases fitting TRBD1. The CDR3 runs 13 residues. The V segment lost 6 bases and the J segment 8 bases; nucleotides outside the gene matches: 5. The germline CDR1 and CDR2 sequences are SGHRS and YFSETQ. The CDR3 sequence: CASISGTGDEQFF. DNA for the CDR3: TGCGCCAGCATCTCCGGGACAGGGGATGAGCAGTTCTTC.

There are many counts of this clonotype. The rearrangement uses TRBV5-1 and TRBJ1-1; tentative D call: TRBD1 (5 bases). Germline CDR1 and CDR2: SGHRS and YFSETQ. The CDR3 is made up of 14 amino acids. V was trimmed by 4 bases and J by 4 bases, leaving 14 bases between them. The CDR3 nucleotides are TGCGCCAGCAGCGGACCAGGGTTGTTCACTGAAGCTTTCTTT. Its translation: CASSGPGLFTEAFF.